This T cell receptor beta chain was recovered during a study of blood T cells in healthy people across ages. Background on the study: Template switching picked up about one barcoded beta molecule for each two T cells.

V was clipped by 11 bases and J by 4 bases; unmatched bases: 7. Germline CDR1 SNHLY, CDR2 FYNNEI. The CDR3 loop spans 14 amino acids. Together with a sample-barcoded 5' primer, a J-beta primer mix was included in a second PCR lasting about 6 to 11 cycles. TCRdb independently ran MiXCR on the 5' RACE reads; one entry per CDR3 protein. The sample records approximately 960,000 distinct CDR3 sequences, around 29% being singletons. These sequences were also reported in another study, on T cells of mothers and their children. From that paper: Sequencing got over 9 million TCR beta CDR3 reads from each mother and some 3 million from each child. Regardless of relatedness, pairs show thymic selection shaping TCR recombination output in a similar manner. Slightly higher overlap, not significant, was seen in related mother-child pairs than in unrelated pairs.

The V and J genes are TRBV2 and TRBJ2-5; 13 positions agree with TRBD2. This TCR derives from a woman between 40 and 55 years old in good health. Material for sequencing was blood. CDR3 coding DNA: TGTGCCGCAAAGAGACTAGCGGGGGGAGAGACCCAGTACTTC. It is translated as CAAKRLAGGETQYF.